The 16 T cell receptor beta chains presented below share a single source sample, sequenced in a study of blood T cell repertoires in COVID-19. TCRdb keeps only in-frame clones here, not all; method: immunoSEQ multiplex PCR. This table holds roughly 62,000 clones, 85% to 90% found once. The sample comprised peripheral blood. These receptors were taken from a man in his sixties or seventies with acute or convalescent COVID-19.

The V and J genes are TRBV29-1 and TRBJ2-1; D possibly corresponds to TRBD2 (6 bases). The CDR3 has 12 residues. The ends were cut back, 3 bases at V and 6 bases at J, with 9 bases in the middle. Germline V gene sequence: CDR1 SQVTM, CDR2 ANQGSEA. CDR3 in amino acids: CSVDAGPNEQFF. The CDR3 DNA reads as TGCAGCGTTGATGCGGGGCCCAATGAGCAGTTCTTC.

This clone was counted only a few times. The V call is TRBV19, the J call TRBJ2-1; 7 bases match TRBD2. Per the germline V gene, CDR1 is LNHDA and CDR2 is SQIVND (reference sequence). Germline trimming cut 4 bases from V and 0 bases from J; bases unmatched to any gene: 3. The CDR3 length is 15 residues. In DNA form, the CDR3 reads TGTGCCAGTAGTAGGGGCGGGAGCTCCTACAATGAGCAGTTCTTC. Residues: CASSRGGSSYNEQFF.

This chain connects TRBV5-1 to TRBJ2-3; 12 nucleotides agree with TRBD2. Germline values: CDR1 SGHRS, CDR2 YFSETQ. V lost 2 bases and J lost 1; bases outside the gene matches: 5. The length of the CDR3 is 17 residues. The CDR3 reads CASSLLAGGGGTDTQYF. Written as DNA, the CDR3 is TGCGCCAGCAGCTTACTAGCGGGAGGAGGGGGCACAGATACGCAGTATTTT.

The V gene is TRBV7-3, the J gene TRBJ2-3; 12 bases match TRBD2. With V trimmed by 10 bases and J by 1 base, 6 bases remained unmatched. Germline CDR1 SGHTA, CDR2 FQGTGA. The CDR3 contains 15 residues. DNA for the CDR3: TGTGCCACTCGGACTAGCGGGACCCGCACAGATACGCAGTATTTT. This codes for CATRTSGTRTDTQYF.

This clone was seen just once. The chain links TRBV29-1 to TRBJ1-4; weak D call: TRBD1 (5 bases). Germline assignment: CDR1 SQVTM and CDR2 ANQGSEA. V was pared by 6 bases and J by 2 bases, with 10 bases between. CDR3 length: 13 residues. The CDR3 DNA reads TGCAGCGTGGGGGGTAGTACTAATGAAAAACTGTTTTTT. Its protein product is CSVGGSTNEKLFF.

The chain is built from TRBV2 and TRBJ2-7; D is possibly TRBD2 (6 bases). The length of the CDR3 is 13 residues. Trimming removed 6 bases from V and 0 bases from J, with 9 bases in between. The V gene's germline CDR1 is SNHLY and CDR2 FYNNEI. As DNA, the CDR3 is TGTGCCAGCAGAAACGGGGGCTCCTACGAGCAGTACTTC. Its protein is CASRNGGSYEQYF.

This chain joins TRBV3-1 (or the pseudogene TRBV3-2) and TRBJ2-6; 7 bases are shared with TRBD1. V lost 4 bases and J lost 1; bases outside the gene matches: 7. Germline V gives CDR1 LGHDT, CDR2 YNNKEL (reference sequence). The CDR3 consists of 17 residues. CDR3 in DNA: TGTGCCAGCAGCCTCAGGGGGACGAAGTCTGGGGCCAACGTCCTGACTTTC. Its translation: CASSLRGTKSGANVLTF.

The chain's CDR3 is CASSGTGAILSQPQHF. As DNA, the CDR3 is TGTGCCAGTTCCGGGACAGGGGCGATTCTGAGCCAGCCCCAGCATTTT. The V gene is TRBV28, the J gene TRBJ1-5, with 10 bases identical to TRBD1. The length of the CDR3 is 16 residues. Germline loops: CDR1 MDHEN, CDR2 SYDVKM. J was trimmed by 7 bases and V by 9 bases; bases with no gene match: 15.

The chain recombines TRBV7-8 with TRBJ1-2; D possibly corresponds to TRBD1 (5 bases). There are 14 residues in the CDR3. Germline V lookup: CDR1 SGHVS, CDR2 FQNEAQ. The V end lost 2 bases, the J end lost 7 bases, and 14 bases lay between the germline ends. CDR3 loop: CASSLRWVGGGYTF. CDR3 in DNA: TGTGCCAGCAGCTTACGTTGGGTCGGGGGTGGCTACACCTTC.

V gene TRBV2 combines with J gene TRBJ2-1, with a possible D match to TRBD2 (6 bases). The CDR3 sequence is 14 residues long. Germline V gives CDR1 SNHLY, CDR2 FYNNEI. The V end lost 6 bases, the J end lost 4 bases, and 13 bases lay between the germline ends. This chain's CDR3 is CASRERVEYNEQFF. DNA of the CDR3: TGTGCCAGCAGGGAGCGGGTGGAATACAATGAGCAGTTCTTC.

The chain joins TRBV10-3 to TRBJ2-7, with TRBD1 matching over 9 bases. The CDR3 spans 14 residues. V was pared by 6 bases and J by 3 bases, with 6 bases of the junction left unmatched. The germline gives CDR1 ENHRY, CDR2 SYGVKD. The CDR3 DNA follows: TGTGCCATCAGCTCCGGGACAGGGTACTACGAGCAGTACTTC. It encodes CAISSGTGYYEQYF.

The CDR3 sequence is CASKRDYSTDTQYF. In DNA form, the CDR3 reads TGTGCCAGCAAGCGGGACTATAGCACAGATACGCAGTATTTT. The rearrangement links TRBV6-5 to TRBJ2-3; 7 bases are shared with TRBD2. Germline V gene lookup returns CDR1 MNHEY and CDR2 SVGAGI. This CDR3 contains 14 residues. The trim removed 7 bases at V and 0 bases at J, leaving 4 bases unmatched.

The chain couples TRBV29-1 to TRBJ2-5; 9 bases map to TRBD1. Looked up from germline, CDR1 is SQVTM and CDR2 is ANQGSEA. The CDR3 spans 13 residues. V lost 7 bases and J lost 4; bases outside the gene matches: 7. The CDR3 loop is CSARTGVGETQYF. The CDR3 coding sequence is TGCAGCGCCCGGACAGGGGTAGGAGAGACCCAGTACTTC.

This rearrangement joins TRBV25-1 to TRBJ2-1, with a tentative D call TRBD1 (6 bases). The germline V gene has CDR1 MGHDK and CDR2 SYGVNS. V shed 6 bases and J shed 4 bases, with 13 bases lying between them. The CDR3 extends over 14 amino acids. CDR3 sequence reads: CASSLHRGYNEQFF. The CDR3 DNA sequence: TGTGCCAGCAGCCTTCATAGGGGGTACAATGAGCAGTTCTTC.

The chain employs TRBV10-3 and TRBJ1-4; 7 bases are shared with TRBD1. Losses at the gene ends were 4 bases for V and 1 base for J; bases not matched to a gene: 12. Germline-derived CDR1 and CDR2 are ENHRY and SYGVKD. The CDR3 covers 18 residues. The CDR3 region is CAISATGPEGGTNEKLFF. CDR3 sequence (DNA): TGTGCCATCAGTGCGACAGGGCCCGAGGGGGGAACTAATGAAAAACTGTTTTTT.

In its sample, this clone was seen once. The V call is TRBV11-2, the J call TRBJ2-6; 9 bases are a match to TRBD1. The ends lost 6 bases at V and 2 bases at J; junction bases unmatched: 5. Germline CDR1 reads SGHAT; CDR2 reads FQNNGV. The CDR3 loop spans 16 amino acids. The CDR3: CASRSGQGTGANVLTF. Written as DNA, the CDR3 is TGTGCCAGCAGATCGGGACAGGGCACTGGGGCCAACGTCCTGACTTTC.